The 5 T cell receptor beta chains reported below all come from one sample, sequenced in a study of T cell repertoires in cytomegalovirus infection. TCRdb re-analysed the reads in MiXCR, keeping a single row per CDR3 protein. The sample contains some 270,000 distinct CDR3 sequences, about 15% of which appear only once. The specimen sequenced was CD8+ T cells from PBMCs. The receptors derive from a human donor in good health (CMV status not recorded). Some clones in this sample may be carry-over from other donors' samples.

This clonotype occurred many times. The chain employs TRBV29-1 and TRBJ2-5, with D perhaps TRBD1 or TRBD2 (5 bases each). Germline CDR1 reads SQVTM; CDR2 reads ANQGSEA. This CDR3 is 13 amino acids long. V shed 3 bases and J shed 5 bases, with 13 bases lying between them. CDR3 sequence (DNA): TGCAGCGTTGATCAGTGGGACGGGGAGACCCAGTACTTC. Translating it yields CSVDQWDGETQYF.

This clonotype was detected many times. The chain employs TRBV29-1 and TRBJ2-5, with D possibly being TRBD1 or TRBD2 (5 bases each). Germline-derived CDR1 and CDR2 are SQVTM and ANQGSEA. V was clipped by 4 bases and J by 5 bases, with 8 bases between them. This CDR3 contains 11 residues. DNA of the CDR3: TGCAGCGTTGTATGGGGGGAGACCCAGTACTTC. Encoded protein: CSVVWGETQYF.

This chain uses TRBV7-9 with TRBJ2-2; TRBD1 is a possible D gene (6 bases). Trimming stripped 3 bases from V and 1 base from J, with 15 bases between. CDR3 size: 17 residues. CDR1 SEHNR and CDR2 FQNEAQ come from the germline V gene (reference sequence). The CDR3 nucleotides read TGTGCCAGCAGCTTCACTCCCGGGACACTGAACACCGGGGAGCTGTTTTTT. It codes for CASSFTPGTLNTGELFF.

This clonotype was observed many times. CDR3 region: CASSPQGLYGYTF. The CDR3 coding sequence is TGTGCCAGCAGCCCCCAGGGGCTCTATGGCTACACCTTC. This chain links TRBV7-9 with TRBJ1-2, with a weak D call TRBD1 (6 bases). V gave up 5 bases and J gave up 4 bases, with 11 bases separating them. Germline CDR1 reads SEHNR; CDR2 reads FQNEAQ (reference sequence). The CDR3 sequence is 13 residues long. Complete variable domain (other parts from reference TRBV7-9 and TRBJ1-2): DTGVSQNPRHKITKRGQNVTFRCDPISEHNRLYWYRQTLGQGPEFLTYFQNEAQLEKSRLLSDRFSAERPKGSFSTLEIQRTEQGDSAMYLCASSPQGLYGYTFGSGTRLTVV.

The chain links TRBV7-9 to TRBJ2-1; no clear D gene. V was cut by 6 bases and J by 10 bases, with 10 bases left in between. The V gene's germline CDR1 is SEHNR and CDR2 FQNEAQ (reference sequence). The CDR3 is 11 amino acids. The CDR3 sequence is CASRRGYEQFF. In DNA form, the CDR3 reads TGTGCCAGCAGGCGAGGTTACGAGCAGTTCTTC.